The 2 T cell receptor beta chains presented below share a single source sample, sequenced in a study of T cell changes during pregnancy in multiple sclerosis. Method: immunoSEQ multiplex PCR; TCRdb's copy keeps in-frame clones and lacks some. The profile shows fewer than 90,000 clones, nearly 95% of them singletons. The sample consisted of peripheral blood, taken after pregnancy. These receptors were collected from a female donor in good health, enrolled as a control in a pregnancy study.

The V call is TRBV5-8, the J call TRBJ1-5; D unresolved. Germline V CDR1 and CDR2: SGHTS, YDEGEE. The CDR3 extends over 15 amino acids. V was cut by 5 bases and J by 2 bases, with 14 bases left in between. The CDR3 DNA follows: TGTGCCAGCAGTCTGGGGAGGGAACGCAATCAGCCCCAGCATTTT. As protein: CASSLGRERNQPQHF.

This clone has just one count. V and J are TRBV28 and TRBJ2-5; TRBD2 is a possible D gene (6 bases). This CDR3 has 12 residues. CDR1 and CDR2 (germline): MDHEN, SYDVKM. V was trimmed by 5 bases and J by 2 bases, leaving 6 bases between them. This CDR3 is CASSGGQETQYF. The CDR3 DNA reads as TGTGCCAGCAGTGGGGGGCAAGAGACCCAGTACTTC. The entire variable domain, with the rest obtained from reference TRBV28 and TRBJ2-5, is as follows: DVKVTQSSRYLVKRTGEKVFLECVQDMDHENMFWYRQDPGLGLRLIYFSYDVKMKEKGDIPEGYSVSREKKERFSLILESASTNQTSMYLCASSGGQETQYFGPGTRLLVL.